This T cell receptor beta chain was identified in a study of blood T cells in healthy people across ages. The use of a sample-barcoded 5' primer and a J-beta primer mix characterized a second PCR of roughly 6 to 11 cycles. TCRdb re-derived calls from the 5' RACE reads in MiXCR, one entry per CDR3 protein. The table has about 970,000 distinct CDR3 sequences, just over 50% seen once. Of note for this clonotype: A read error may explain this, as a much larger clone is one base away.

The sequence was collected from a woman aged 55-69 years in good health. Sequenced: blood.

CDR3 residues: CASSLDPGYNEQFF. The DNA of the CDR3 is TGTGCCAGCAGCTTAGATCCAGGGTACAATGAGCAGTTCTTC. The chain recombines TRBV11-3 with TRBJ2-1, with D perhaps TRBD1 (5 bases). The CDR3 runs to 14 residues. Germline CDR1 is SGHNT and CDR2 is YENEEA. V lost 0 bases and J lost 4, with 7 bases in between. The variable domain in full, completed from reference TRBV11-3 and TRBJ2-1, reads EAGVVQSPRYKIIEKKQPVAFWCNPISGHNTLYWYLQNLGQGPELLIRYENEEAVDDSQLPKDRFSAERLKGVDSTLKIQPAELGDSAVYLCASSLDPGYNEQFFGPGTRLTVL.